The rows below give T cell receptor beta chains drawn from one sample of a study of blood T cells in healthy people across ages. TCRdb analysed the 5' RACE reads with MiXCR anew, one entry per CDR3 protein. The data hold 600,000 to 1,000,000 distinct CDR3 sequences, with 20% to 25% observed a single time. A further study also used this sample, focusing on T cells of mothers and their children.

Sequenced sample: blood. All receptors come from a boy younger than 18 in good health. Both conserved end residues are part of each CDR3. D genes are given only for firm matches. Expanded clones get a size class; other rows say once, few or many, or leave the size out.

clone size	V gene	D gene	CDR3 length	J gene	CDR3 DNA	CDR3 protein
few	TRBV28	TRBD1	15	TRBJ1-5	TGTGCCAGCAGTTTACGACAGGGGAGTGGACAGCCCCAGCATTTT	CASSLRQGSGQPQHF
few	TRBV29-1	TRBD2	15	TRBJ2-3	TGCAGCGTTGTCTGGGCTAGCGGGGCCACAGATACGCAGTATTTT	CSVVWASGATDTQYF
.	TRBV29-1	.	10	TRBJ1-1	TGCAGCGGGAGGAACACTGAAGCTTTCTTT	CSGRNTEAFF
.	TRBV6-2/TRBV6-3	TRBD2	17	TRBJ2-1	TGTGCCAGCAGTTACTCGCCACCAGCGGGAGTATATAATGAGCAGTTCTTC	CASSYSPPAGVYNEQFF
.	TRBV27	.	14	TRBJ2-2	TGTGCCAGCAGTTTGCGGGTCAGTCCCGGGGAGCTGTTTTTT	CASSLRVSPGELFF
.	TRBV11-3	.	12	TRBJ2-5	TGTGCCAGCAGCTCCAACAAAGAGACCCAGTACTTC	CASSSNKETQYF
few	TRBV12-3/TRBV12-4	.	15	TRBJ1-2	TGTGCCAGCAGTTTGGGGGGATATTCTAACTATGGCTACACCTTC	CASSLGGYSNYGYTF
.	TRBV20-1	TRBD1	16	TRBJ2-1	TGCAGTGCTAGAGATCTTCAGGGGGCGATTACGAATGAGCAGTTCTTC	CSARDLQGAITNEQFF
few	TRBV5-6	.	16	TRBJ2-5	TGTGCCAGCAGCTTGTGGATGAGTTCAGGCGTGGAGACCCAGTACTTC	CASSLWMSSGVETQYF
few	TRBV4-2	.	16	TRBJ1-6	TGTGCCAGCAGCCAAGATGGGGGAATGGGGAATTCACCCCTCCACTTT	CASSQDGGMGNSPLHF
few	TRBV4-3	TRBD1	16	TRBJ2-2	TGCGCCAGCAGCCAAGAAGAGGGGGCCTACACCGGGGAGCTGTTTTTT	CASSQEEGAYTGELFF
few	TRBV2	.	13	TRBJ2-1	TGTGCCAGCACCTCCCTTGGAGGGGATGAGCAGTTCTTC	CASTSLGGDEQFF
few	TRBV28	TRBD1	17	TRBJ2-3	TGTGCCAGCTCCCTGCGCCGACAGGGACCGAGCACAGATACGCAGTATTTT	CASSLRRQGPSTDTQYF
.	TRBV28	TRBD2	15	TRBJ2-3	TGTGCCAGCAGTCCCCTCGGGACTAGCGCAGATACGCAGTATTTT	CASSPLGTSADTQYF
.	TRBV24-1	.	17	TRBJ1-4	TGTGCCACCAGTGACGCGGCCGGGACGGCAACTAATGAAAAACTGTTTTTT	CATSDAAGTATNEKLFF
few	TRBV28	TRBD1	14	TRBJ2-5	TGTGCCAGCAGAAACCAGGGGGCCAAGGTGACCCAGTACTTC	CASRNQGAKVTQYF
.	TRBV5-1	.	14	TRBJ2-7	TGCGCCAGCAGCTTGGAGACAGGTGCCTACGAGCAGTACTTC	CASSLETGAYEQYF
few	TRBV7-9	TRBD2	15	TRBJ2-5	TGTGCCAGCAGCACTTACACTAGCGGTCAAGAGACCCAGTACTTC	CASSTYTSGQETQYF
few	TRBV20-1	.	15	TRBJ2-3	TGCAGTGCTAGAGTACTAACGGGGGTCACAGATACGCAGTATTTT	CSARVLTGVTDTQYF
.	TRBV27	TRBD1	15	TRBJ2-4	TGTGCCAGCAGTTTCGCCTTGTTCGGTGGGACAGGACTGTACTTC	CASSFALFGGTGLYF
once	TRBV20-1	.	14	TRBJ1-5	TGCAGTGCTCCTGACAGACGGATCAATCAGCCCCAGCATTTT	CSAPDRRINQPQHF
.	TRBV28	TRBD1	15	TRBJ1-6	TGTGCCAGCAGCCAGGGACAGGGGGGAAGGTCACCCCTCCACTTT	CASSQGQGGRSPLHF